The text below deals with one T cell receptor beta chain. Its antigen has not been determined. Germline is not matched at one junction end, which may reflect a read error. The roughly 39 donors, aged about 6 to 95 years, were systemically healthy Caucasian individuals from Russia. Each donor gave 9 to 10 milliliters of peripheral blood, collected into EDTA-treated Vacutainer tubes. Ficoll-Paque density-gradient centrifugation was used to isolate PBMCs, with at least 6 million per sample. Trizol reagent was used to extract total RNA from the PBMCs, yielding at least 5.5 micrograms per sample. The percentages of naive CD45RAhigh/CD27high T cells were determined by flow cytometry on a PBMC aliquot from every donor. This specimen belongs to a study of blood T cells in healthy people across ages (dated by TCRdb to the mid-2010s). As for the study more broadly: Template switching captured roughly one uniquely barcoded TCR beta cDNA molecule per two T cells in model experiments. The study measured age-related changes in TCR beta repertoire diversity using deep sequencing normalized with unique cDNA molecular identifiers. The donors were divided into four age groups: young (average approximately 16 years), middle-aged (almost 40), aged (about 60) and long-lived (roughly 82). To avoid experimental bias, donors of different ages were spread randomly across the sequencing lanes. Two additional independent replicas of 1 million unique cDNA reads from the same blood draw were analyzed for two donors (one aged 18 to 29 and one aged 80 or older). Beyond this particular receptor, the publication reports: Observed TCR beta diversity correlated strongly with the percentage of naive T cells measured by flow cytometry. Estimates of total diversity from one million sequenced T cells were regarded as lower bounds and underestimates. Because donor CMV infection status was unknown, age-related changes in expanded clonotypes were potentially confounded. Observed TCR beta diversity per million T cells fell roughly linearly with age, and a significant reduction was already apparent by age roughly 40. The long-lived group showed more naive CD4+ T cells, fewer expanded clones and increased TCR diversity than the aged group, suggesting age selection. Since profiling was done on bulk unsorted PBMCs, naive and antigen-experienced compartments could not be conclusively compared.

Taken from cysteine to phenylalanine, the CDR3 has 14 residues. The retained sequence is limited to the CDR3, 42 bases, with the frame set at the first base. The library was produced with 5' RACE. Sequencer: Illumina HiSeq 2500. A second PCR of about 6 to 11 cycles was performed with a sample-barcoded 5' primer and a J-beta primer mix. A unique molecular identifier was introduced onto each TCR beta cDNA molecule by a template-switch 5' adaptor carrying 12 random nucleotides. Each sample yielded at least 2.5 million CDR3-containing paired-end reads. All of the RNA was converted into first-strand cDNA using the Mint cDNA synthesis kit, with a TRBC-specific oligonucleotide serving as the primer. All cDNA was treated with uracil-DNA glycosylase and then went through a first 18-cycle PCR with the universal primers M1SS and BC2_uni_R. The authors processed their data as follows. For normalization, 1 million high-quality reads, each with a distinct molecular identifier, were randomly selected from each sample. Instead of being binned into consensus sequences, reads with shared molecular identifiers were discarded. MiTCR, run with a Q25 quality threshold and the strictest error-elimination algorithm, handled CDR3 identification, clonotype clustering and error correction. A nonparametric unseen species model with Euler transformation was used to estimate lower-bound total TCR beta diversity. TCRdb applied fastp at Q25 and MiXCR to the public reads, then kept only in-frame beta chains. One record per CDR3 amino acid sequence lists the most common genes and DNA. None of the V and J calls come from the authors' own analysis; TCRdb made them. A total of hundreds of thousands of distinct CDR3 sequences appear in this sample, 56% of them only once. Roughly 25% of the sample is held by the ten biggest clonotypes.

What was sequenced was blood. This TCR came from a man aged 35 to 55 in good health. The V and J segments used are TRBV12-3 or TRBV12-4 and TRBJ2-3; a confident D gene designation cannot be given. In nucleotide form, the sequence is TGTGCCAGCAGTTTAACAGTCAAACCAGATATGCAGTATTTT. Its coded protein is CASSLTVKPDMQYF.